This T cell receptor (beta chain) was found in a study of beta chain features in type 1 diabetes. Looking at the study overall: Similarity in age, gender and cell yields was seen between patients and healthy donors. Study results and limitations: Moderately but significantly shorter TCRB CDR3s were found in Type 1 diabetes patients in all four CD4+ subsets. The naive, central memory and Treg TCRB repertoires of patients appeared to be more similar to one another than those of healthy donors.

The CDR3 consists of 16 residues. V was clipped by 4 bases and J by 4 bases; unmatched bases: 8. The germline CDR1 and CDR2 sequences are SGHRS and YFSETQ. Expressed TCRB transcripts were sequenced because the isolated RNA had all been reverse transcribed beforehand. For naive, central memory and regulatory T cell samples, reads averaged approximately 3.6 million. Profiled with immunoSEQ multiplex PCR; TCRdb holds only in-frame clones, not every one. Counted here are 120,000 to 150,000 clones, about 13% occurring once; the ten biggest clones make up 1.3%. This clone was counted only a few times. No antigen is known for it.

The source of this sequence is a man aged 18-30 years with type 1 diabetes. Sample: central memory CD4+ T cells from blood. The chain has TRBV5-1 and TRBJ2-5, with 12 bases matching TRBD1. The CDR3 here is CASSDIGTGGVETQYF. CDR3 sequence (DNA): TGCGCCAGCAGCGACATCGGGACAGGGGGCGTAGAGACCCAGTACTTC.